This T cell receptor (beta chain) was identified during a study of T cell repertoires in cytomegalovirus infection. Notes on the study in general: Within the response measured ex vivo, HLA-C-restricted CMV-specific TCR beta clonotypes were dominant.

Comment on this clonotype: Its antigen is currently unknown.

The length of the CDR3 is 18 residues. V was clipped by 4 bases and J by 3 bases; unmatched bases: 15. In germline, CDR1 is SGHTA, CDR2 FQGNSA. TCRdb processed the reads anew with MiXCR; each CDR3 protein has one entry. The data hold about 57,000 distinct CDR3 sequences, with around 20% observed a single time. Sequenced here: CD8+ T cells from cultured PBMCs, sampled from culture after CMV antigen stimulation. The gene calls are TRBV7-2 and TRBJ2-3, with TRBD1 identical over 8 bases. The clonotype was recovered from a human donor in good health (CMV status not recorded). Some clones in this sample may be carry-over from other donors' samples. CDR3 amino acids: CASSSRPTGTGGTDTQYF. CDR3 nucleotides: TGTGCCAGCAGCTCCCGACCAACCGGGACAGGAGGGACAGATACGCAGTATTTT.